Described below is a single T cell receptor beta chain sequence and its context. Between the trimmed V and J ends, which lost 3 bases and 8 bases, there was a span of 19 bases. The CDR3 has 15 amino acids. Germline lookup yields CDR1 MDHEN and CDR2 SYDVKM. The sample is drawn from a study of T cell responses to AZD1222 COVID-19 vaccine. Across the whole study: Whether given at about 4 or about 12 weeks, second doses were pooled.

Produced via immunoSEQ multiplex PCR; TCRdb's table is partial and in-frame only. Among 150,000 to 200,000 clones, about 92% were seen once, and the ten largest hold approximately 2.2%. V is TRBV28 and J is TRBJ1-2; no firm D call. This TCR derives from an adult in good health. Sample: peripheral blood, taken on day 0 of AZD1222 vaccination. CDR3 loop: CASSLQTGAQRGYTF. The DNA of the CDR3 is TGTGCCAGCAGTTTGCAGACCGGAGCACAGAGAGGCTACACCTTC.